The 20 T cell receptor beta chains below all came from one sample that was sequenced in a study of cytomegalovirus exposure and HLA in healthy donors. PCR was performed using 60 Vbeta and 13 Jbeta primers. The repertoire was sequenced with immunoSEQ multiplex PCR; TCRdb's copy has only in-frame clones and lacks some. The data hold some 190,000 clones, with 81% observed a single time. Material for sequencing was PBMCs. All receptors come from a young man in good health and CMV-seronegative.

The rearrangement joins TRBV7-2 to TRBJ2-1; 11 positions agree with TRBD2. This CDR3 is built from 17 residues. Trimming cost V 4 bases and J 4 bases; bases outside gene matches: 9. Germline-derived CDR1 and CDR2 are SGHTA and FQGNSA. The CDR3 nucleotides read TGTGCCAGCAGCTGGTTTCCGGGACTAGCGGCTTACAATGAGCAGTTCTTC. Translation: CASSWFPGLAAYNEQFF.

V usage is TRBV28 and J usage is TRBJ2-1, with 7 positions matching TRBD2. The CDR3 sequence is 15 residues long. Germline V gene lookup returns CDR1 MDHEN and CDR2 SYDVKM. Trimming removed 1 base from V and 4 bases from J; junction bases left unmatched: 4. The CDR3, as DNA: TGTGCCAGCAGTTTATTGGGGGGGGTATACAATGAGCAGTTCTTC. This gives the protein CASSLLGGVYNEQFF.

J is TRBJ1-2 and V is TRBV19; TRBD1 is a possible D gene (5 bases). The CDR3 sequence is 13 residues long. Germline CDR1 LNHDA, CDR2 SQIVND (reference sequence). Trimming removed 3 bases at V and 8 bases at J, with 13 bases between. The CDR3 nucleotides read TGTGCCAGTAGTATTGCAGGGATTCGGGGCTACACCTTC. Its translation: CASSIAGIRGYTF. The variable domain in full, with the rest retrieved from reference TRBV19 and TRBJ1-2, is DGGITQSPKYLFRKEGQNVTLSCEQNLNHDAMYWYRQDPGQGLRLIYYSQIVNDFQKGDIAEGYSVSREKKESFPLTVTSAQKNPTAFYLCASSIAGIRGYTFGSGTRLTVV.

V usage is TRBV7-9 and J usage is TRBJ1-3, with D unclear. The length of the CDR3 is 12 residues. Trimming cost V 2 bases and J 4 bases, with 3 bases left between them. From germline, CDR1 is SEHNR and CDR2 FQNEAQ (reference sequence). CDR3 loop: CASSLIGNTIYF. Written as DNA, the CDR3 is TGTGCCAGCAGCTTAATAGGAAACACCATATATTTT.

The chain has TRBV18 and TRBJ2-7; D may be TRBD2 (6 bases). Germline loops: CDR1 KGHSH, CDR2 LQKENI. Trimming took off 0 bases at V and 7 bases at J, with 19 bases between the two ends. The CDR3 sequence is 16 residues long. The CDR3 bases are TGTGCCAGCTCACCACCAGAGGCCGGAGCGGAGGGGGAGCAGTACTTC. Translated, it gives CASSPPEAGAEGEQYF.

This chain connects TRBV4-3 to TRBJ2-7; TRBD1 agrees at 9 bases. V lost 4 bases and J lost 5; bases outside the gene matches: 3. The CDR3 runs to 13 residues. CDR1 is LGHNA, CDR2 YSLEER, per germline. CDR3 in amino acids: CASSRDRGNEQYF. The DNA of the CDR3 is TGCGCCAGCAGCCGCGACAGGGGGAACGAGCAGTACTTC.

The rearrangement uses TRBV7-2 and TRBJ2-5, with 9 bases fitting TRBD2. CDR3 length equals 17 residues. Trimming took 1 base from V and 5 from J; bases not matched to a gene: 11. Germline CDR1 SGHTA, CDR2 FQGNSA. This CDR3 is CASSLVSGGGARETQYF. CDR3 bases: TGTGCCAGCAGCTTAGTATCGGGCGGGGGGGCCAGGGAGACCCAGTACTTC.

This rearrangement joins TRBV10-2 to TRBJ2-1; 8 nucleotides line up with TRBD2. Germline CDR1 reads WSHSY; CDR2 reads SAAADI. The CDR3 is made up of 17 amino acids. With V trimmed by 4 bases and J by 9 bases, 17 bases remained unmatched. CDR3 protein: CASSAGFLAGPAGEQFF. In DNA form, the CDR3 reads TGCGCCAGCAGTGCTGGCTTTTTAGCGGGGCCCGCAGGTGAGCAGTTCTTC.

V gene TRBV2 combines with J gene TRBJ2-5; 7 bases align to TRBD2. Germline CDR1 reads SNHLY; CDR2 reads FYNNEI. The CDR3 loop spans 12 amino acids. V lost 6 bases to trimming and J lost 4 bases; unmatched junction nucleotides: 2. The CDR3 sequence: CASSPGGETQYF. The CDR3, as DNA: TGTGCCAGCAGCCCGGGGGGAGAGACCCAGTACTTC.

V and J are TRBV25-1 and TRBJ1-3, with 10 nucleotides matching TRBD1. Trimming removed 1 base from V and 2 bases from J; junction bases left unmatched: 8. The CDR3 is 18 amino acids. Germline assignment: CDR1 MGHDK and CDR2 SYGVNS. This CDR3 reads CASSEFFGTGDTGNTIYF. In DNA, the CDR3 is TGTGCCAGCAGTGAATTTTTCGGGACAGGGGATACTGGAAACACCATATATTTT.

This clone was seen a few times. V gene TRBV5-5 combines with J gene TRBJ2-7; a weak D match, TRBD2 (5 bases). Trimming left V 1 base short and J 1 base short, with 12 bases between. Looked up from germline, CDR1 is SGHKS and CDR2 is YYEKEE (reference sequence). The CDR3 totals 15 residues. The CDR3 loop is CASSLREGRSYEQYF. CDR3 sequence (DNA): TGTGCCAGCAGCTTGCGGGAAGGCAGATCCTACGAGCAGTACTTC.

J is TRBJ1-3 and V is TRBV4-3; maybe TRBD1 (5 bases). There are 16 residues in the CDR3. Trimming removed 4 bases from V and 2 bases from J, with 15 bases in between. Germline V gene lookup returns CDR1 LGHNA and CDR2 YSLEER. CDR3 region: CASSLKSGYAGNTIYF. The CDR3 DNA reads TGCGCCAGCAGCCTCAAATCAGGGTATGCTGGAAACACCATATATTTT.

V and J are TRBV10-3 and TRBJ2-3, with TRBD1 matching over 8 bases. The V and J ends lost 0 bases and 3 bases, in that order; junction bases with no gene match: 5. The germline gives CDR1 ENHRY, CDR2 SYGVKD. This CDR3 has 16 amino acids. The CDR3 spells CAISESPGQVTDTQYF. Here the CDR3 DNA reads TGTGCCATCAGTGAGTCCCCGGGACAGGTAACAGATACGCAGTATTTT.

The chain recombines TRBV18 with TRBJ2-4, with D tentatively TRBD1 (6 bases). This CDR3 spans 16 amino acids. V lost 5 bases to trimming and J lost 2 bases, with 16 bases between them. Germline V gene lookup returns CDR1 KGHSH and CDR2 LQKENI. CDR3 loop: CASSDRLGISKNIQYF. CDR3 bases: TGTGCCAGCTCAGACAGGCTGGGCATTTCCAAAAACATTCAGTACTTC.

A remark on this clone: The same CDR3 arises from other DNA sequences in this sample as well. The chain recombines TRBV7-2 with TRBJ1-3, with a possible D match to TRBD1 (5 bases). The CDR3 extends over 16 amino acids. Trimming removed 0 bases from V and 1 base from J, with 10 bases in between. Germline V gene data show CDR1 as SGHTA and CDR2 as FQGNSA. The CDR3 reads CASSLAGARSGNTIYF. The CDR3 DNA reads TGTGCCAGCAGCTTAGCAGGGGCTAGGTCTGGAAACACCATATATTTT.

J is TRBJ1-2 and V is TRBV4-3, with D perhaps matching TRBD1 (6 bases). Between the trimmed V and J ends, which lost 1 base and 5 bases, there was a span of 14 bases. The CDR3 contains 15 residues. Germline V gives CDR1 LGHNA, CDR2 YSLEER. The CDR3 region has the DNA TGCGCCAGCAGCCAAGGGAGGGGGGAGGGGTATGGCTACACCTTC. It translates to CASSQGRGEGYGYTF.

This chain connects TRBV4-2 to TRBJ2-7; no clear D gene. V gave up 3 bases and J gave up 3 bases, with 12 bases separating them. Germline V gene lookup returns CDR1 LGHNA and CDR2 YNFKEQ. This CDR3 has 14 residues. The chain's CDR3 is CASSQDRHIYEQYF. In DNA, the CDR3 is TGTGCCAGCAGCCAGGATCGACACATCTACGAGCAGTACTTC.

V usage is TRBV4-2 and J usage is TRBJ1-5; the D gene is possibly TRBD1 (6 bases). V dropped 0 bases and J dropped 2 bases, with 14 bases sitting between them. The CDR3 runs 17 residues. Germline V gives CDR1 LGHNA, CDR2 YNFKEQ. CDR3 loop: CASSQEGGGERNQPQHF. CDR3 sequence (DNA): TGTGCCAGCAGCCAAGAGGGTGGGGGCGAGCGCAATCAGCCCCAGCATTTT.

V gene TRBV7-8 combines with J gene TRBJ2-3, with D maybe TRBD1 (6 bases). From germline, CDR1 is SGHVS and CDR2 FQNEAQ. The CDR3 totals 12 residues. Between the trimmed V and J ends, which lost 6 bases and 5 bases, there was a span of 9 bases. CDR3 sequence (DNA): TGTGCCAGCAGTCAGGGGAGAGATACGCAGTATTTT. Translation gives CASSQGRDTQYF.

V is TRBV29-1 and J is TRBJ2-2; 9 nucleotides agree with TRBD2. Trimming at V came to 5 bases and at J to 4 bases, leaving 5 bases not matched to a gene. The length of the CDR3 is 14 residues. Germline loops: CDR1 SQVTM, CDR2 ANQGSEA. The DNA of the CDR3 is TGCAGCGTTTCCGGGACTAGCTTCACCGGGGAGCTGTTTTTT. It is translated as CSVSGTSFTGELFF.